This record looks at one TCR beta chain sequence and its context. These data come from a study of technical replicates of blood from several donors. Using immunoSEQ multiplex PCR, the repertoire was profiled, and TCRdb retains in-frame clones only, with some absent. The profile shows 65,000 to 90,000 clones, 90% of them singletons. CDR3 length: 12 amino acids. V was shortened by 10 bases and J by 6 bases, with 13 bases between the two germline ends. The germline V gene encodes CDR1 ENHRY and CDR2 SYGVKD. The receptor was isolated from a human donor in good health. Some clones in this sample may be carry-over from other donors' samples. This chain links TRBV10-3 with TRBJ2-1; D remains unclear. Source material: PBMCs. The chain's CDR3 is CATSWSGNEQFF. The DNA for the CDR3 is TGTGCCACTTCGTGGAGTGGCAATGAGCAGTTCTTC.